The 32 T cell receptor beta chains below were found in one sample sequenced in a study of T cell responses to AZD1222 COVID-19 vaccine. Produced via immunoSEQ multiplex PCR; TCRdb's table is partial and in-frame only. The top ten clones hold 0.75% to 1% of a sample with about 140,000 clones, more than 85% of them seen once. The sample consisted of peripheral blood, taken on day 0 of MenACWY control vaccination. The receptors originated from an adult in good health.

The chain employs TRBV19 and TRBJ1-5; 7 positions agree with TRBD1. Germline lookup yields CDR1 LNHDA and CDR2 SQIVND (reference sequence). V shed 8 bases, J shed 5 bases, and the junction held 6 bases outside the gene matches. CDR3 length: 13 amino acids. This CDR3 is CASGGQNYQPQHF. CDR3 DNA: TGTGCCAGTGGGGGACAGAACTATCAGCCCCAGCATTTT.

The chain links TRBV6-5 to TRBJ1-2, with 9 bases identical to TRBD1. The CDR3 is 15 residues long. The V gene's germline CDR1 is MNHEY and CDR2 SVGAGI. Trimming cost V 5 bases and J 8 bases; bases outside gene matches: 12. The CDR3 DNA reads TGTGCCAGCAGTACTCGGGACAGGGAAGTACGAGGCTACACCTTC. It codes for CASSTRDREVRGYTF.

This chain uses TRBV7-8 with TRBJ2-1, with 8 bases matching TRBD2. Looked up from germline, CDR1 is SGHVS and CDR2 is FQNEAQ. The trim removed 5 bases at V and 0 bases at J, leaving 3 bases unmatched. There are 15 residues in the CDR3. As DNA, the CDR3 is TGTGCCAGCAGCCAACGGGAGGGCTCCTACAATGAGCAGTTCTTC. Amino acid sequence: CASSQREGSYNEQFF. The full variable domain, rest sourced from reference TRBV7-8 and TRBJ2-1, is GAGVSQSPRYKVAKRGQDVALRCDPISGHVSLFWYQQALGQGPEFLTYFQNEAQLDKSGLPSDRFFAERPEGSVSTLKIQRTQQEDSAVYLCASSQREGSYNEQFFGPGTRLTVL.

This chain connects TRBV19 to TRBJ2-1, with D perhaps matching TRBD2 (6 bases). Trimming stripped 5 bases from V and 2 bases from J, with 10 bases between. Looked up from germline, CDR1 is LNHDA and CDR2 is SQIVND (reference sequence). The CDR3 loop spans 14 amino acids. CDR3 DNA sequence: TGTGCCAGTAGTCCCGGGGGTCCCTACAATGAGCAGTTCTTC. It codes for CASSPGGPYNEQFF.

The rearrangement uses TRBV7-9 and TRBJ2-7, with D tentatively TRBD1 (6 bases). The CDR3 length is 15 residues. V dropped 4 bases and J dropped 8 bases, with 21 bases sitting between them. CDR1 SEHNR and CDR2 FQNEAQ come from the germline V gene (reference sequence). Here the CDR3 DNA reads TGTGCCAGCAGCTCCCCCCGGGACACCACGGGCCAGCAGTACTTC. It codes for CASSSPRDTTGQQYF.

V and J are TRBV2 and TRBJ2-3; D is ambiguous. The CDR3 contains 14 residues. Trimming cost V 5 bases and J 2 bases, with 11 bases left between them. In germline, CDR1 is SNHLY, CDR2 FYNNEI. In DNA form, the CDR3 reads TGTGCCAGCAGTTCCCGGACGTACACAGATACGCAGTATTTT. This codes for CASSSRTYTDTQYF.

This chain joins TRBV10-3 and TRBJ2-7, with 8 positions matching TRBD2. With V trimmed by 0 bases and J by 5 bases, 9 bases remained unmatched. Germline-derived CDR1 and CDR2 are ENHRY and SYGVKD. This CDR3 has 16 residues. The CDR3 protein is CAISESVREGLDEQYF. CDR3 nucleotides: TGTGCCATCAGTGAGTCGGTCCGGGAGGGCCTTGACGAGCAGTACTTC.

In DNA form, the CDR3 reads TGTGCCAGCAGCCGGGCTTTCGATGGCTACACCTTC. Amino acids: CASSRAFDGYTF. The chain is built from TRBV28 and TRBJ1-2; no definite D call. Germline loops: CDR1 MDHEN, CDR2 SYDVKM. The CDR3 is 12 residues long. Trimming shortened V by 6 bases and J by 6 bases, and 11 bases separated the two germline ends.

The chain employs TRBV3-1 (or the pseudogene TRBV3-2) and TRBJ2-3, with a tentative D call TRBD2 (6 bases). This CDR3 region has 17 residues. Trimming removed 1 base at V and 4 bases at J, with 18 bases between. Germline CDR1 is LGHDT and CDR2 is YNNKEL (reference sequence). DNA for the CDR3: TGTGCCAGCAGCCAAGGCCATGGTGGCGGGAAGGCAGATACGCAGTATTTT. As protein: CASSQGHGGGKADTQYF.

This clone was seen just once. The chain carries TRBV4-1 and TRBJ1-2, with D possibly TRBD1 on 5 matching bases. The CDR3 is made up of 15 amino acids. Germline CDR1 MGHRA, CDR2 YSYEKL. The germline V and J ends were trimmed by 1 base and 5 bases, with 14 bases remaining between them. This CDR3 reads CASSQVGQGGYGYTF. CDR3 bases: TGCGCCAGCAGCCAAGTTGGCCAGGGAGGGTATGGCTACACCTTC.

The rearrangement links TRBV5-1 to TRBJ2-6; TRBD1 is a possible D gene (6 bases). The CDR3 totals 15 residues. Germline CDR1 reads SGHRS; CDR2 reads YFSETQ. Trimming stripped 4 bases from V and 4 bases from J, with 12 bases between. In DNA form, the CDR3 reads TGCGCCAGCAGCATACAGGGTCTCGGGGCCAACGTCCTGACTTTC. As protein: CASSIQGLGANVLTF.

J is TRBJ2-3 and V is TRBV7-2, with 9 bases identical to TRBD1. V gave up 4 bases and J gave up 6 bases; unmatched junction bases: 5. The length of the CDR3 is 14 residues. In germline, CDR1 is SGHTA, CDR2 FQGNSA. In DNA, the CDR3 is TGTGCCAGCAGCTCTACAGGGGGCGGTGATACGCAGTATTTT. Translation gives CASSSTGGGDTQYF.

The chain employs TRBV28 and TRBJ2-3; no definite D call. Germline V lookup: CDR1 MDHEN, CDR2 SYDVKM. This CDR3 contains 13 residues. Deletions cut 10 bases from V and 2 bases from J, with 13 bases between. The CDR3 loop reads CATTSTATDTQYF. The CDR3 DNA reads as TGTGCCACCACCTCGACGGCCACAGATACGCAGTATTTT.

The rearrangement links TRBV2 to TRBJ1-1; perhaps TRBD1 as D (6 bases). Per the germline V gene, CDR1 is SNHLY and CDR2 is FYNNEI. This CDR3 comprises 14 residues. V was trimmed by 6 bases and J by 3 bases, leaving 14 bases between them. CDR3 bases: TGTGCCAGCAGGATTTTGGGGGCCCACACTGAAGCTTTCTTT. This encodes CASRILGAHTEAFF.

The chain employs TRBV24-1 and TRBJ2-3; D is unresolved. The V gene's germline CDR1 is KGHDR and CDR2 SFDVKD. This CDR3 comprises 16 residues. Trimming shortened V by 1 base and J by 4 bases, and 14 bases separated the two germline ends. Here the CDR3 reads CATSDLGQDPADTQYF. The CDR3 DNA follows: TGTGCCACCAGTGATTTAGGTCAGGACCCGGCAGATACGCAGTATTTT.

This chain joins TRBV4-1 and TRBJ1-5; weak D call: TRBD1 (6 bases). The V end lost 5 bases, the J end lost 7 bases, and 12 bases lay between the germline ends. The CDR3 totals 13 residues. Germline V lookup: CDR1 MGHRA, CDR2 YSYEKL. The CDR3 here is CASSNREGQPQHF. The CDR3, as DNA: TGCGCCAGCAGCAACAGGGAGGGACAGCCCCAGCATTTT.

The rearrangement joins TRBV19 to TRBJ2-1; D is undetermined. Germline CDR1 LNHDA, CDR2 SQIVND (reference sequence). V lost 3 bases to trimming and J lost 1 base, with 7 bases between them. CDR3 length: 14 amino acids. This chain's CDR3 is CASSMGVSYNEQFF. The CDR3 DNA reads as TGTGCCAGTAGTATGGGTGTTTCCTACAATGAGCAGTTCTTC.

The chain combines TRBV4-3 with TRBJ1-2, with D maybe TRBD1 (6 bases). V shed 1 base and J shed 7 bases, with 13 bases lying between them. CDR1 and CDR2 from the germline V gene are LGHNA and YSLEER. This CDR3 spans 14 amino acids. CDR3 sequence reads: CASSQVMGQGGYTF. The CDR3 region has the DNA TGCGCCAGCAGCCAAGTTATGGGACAAGGTGGCTACACCTTC.

The CDR3 coding sequence is TGTGCCAGCAGTGAATGGAGGACTAGCGGAGTGGATACGCAGTATTTT. It is translated as CASSEWRTSGVDTQYF. The chain links TRBV25-1 to TRBJ2-3, with 10 bases matching TRBD2. Germline V gene data show CDR1 as MGHDK and CDR2 as SYGVNS. The CDR3 runs 16 residues. Trimming removed 1 base from V and 6 bases from J; junction bases left unmatched: 7.

The chain carries TRBV19 and TRBJ1-1; weak D call: TRBD1 (5 bases). Germline lookup yields CDR1 LNHDA and CDR2 SQIVND (reference sequence). The CDR3 spans 13 residues. V lost 3 bases and J 5 bases, leaving 10 bases between the germline ends. The CDR3 DNA follows: TGTGCCAGTAGTATGGGGCCCGGGACTGAAGCTTTCTTT. This codes for CASSMGPGTEAFF.

This sequence joins TRBV6-5 and TRBJ1-2; D is perhaps TRBD1 (5 bases). This CDR3 is 16 amino acids long. V shed 2 bases and J shed 0 bases, with 13 bases lying between them. Germline-derived CDR1 and CDR2 are MNHEY and SVGAGI. CDR3 residues: CASSYRRGGTNYGYTF. The DNA of the CDR3 is TGTGCCAGCAGTTACCGTAGGGGAGGGACTAACTATGGCTACACCTTC.

This chain uses TRBV7-3 with TRBJ2-7, with TRBD2 as a possible D gene (5 bases). Germline assignment: CDR1 SGHTA and CDR2 FQGTGA. The CDR3 runs 13 residues. The ends were cut back, 4 bases at V and 4 bases at J, with 11 bases in the middle. CDR3 in amino acids: CASSSGIGYEQYF. The CDR3 DNA sequence: TGTGCCAGCAGCTCCGGGATCGGGTACGAGCAGTACTTC.

This chain joins TRBV5-6 and TRBJ2-3; 11 bases line up with TRBD2. The CDR3 is 16 amino acids. The germline gives CDR1 SGHDT, CDR2 YYEEEE. Losses at the gene ends were 2 bases for V and 5 bases for J; bases not matched to a gene: 7. CDR3 amino acids: CASSLNSGGAEDTQYF. The CDR3, as DNA: TGTGCCAGCAGCTTAAATAGCGGGGGGGCAGAAGATACGCAGTATTTT.

This clone has more than one count but fewer than ten. This sequence joins TRBV5-5 and TRBJ1-2, with TRBD1 matching over 10 bases. V was clipped by 4 bases and J by 6 bases; unmatched bases: 15. The CDR3 contains 17 residues. Germline V gene lookup returns CDR1 SGHKS and CDR2 YYEKEE (reference sequence). CDR3 amino acids: CASSLVKYSGTGDGYTF. CDR3 DNA sequence: TGTGCCAGCAGCCTGGTAAAATACTCCGGGACAGGGGATGGCTACACCTTC.

The chain couples TRBV28 to TRBJ2-3; 11 bases agree with TRBD2. Trimming at V came to 2 bases and at J to 8 bases, leaving 9 bases not matched to a gene. The CDR3 is 16 residues long. The germline V gene encodes CDR1 MDHEN and CDR2 SYDVKM. CDR3 DNA: TGTGCCAGCAGTTTAGGGACTAGCGGTGCATCGGGTACGCAGTATTTT. This encodes CASSLGTSGASGTQYF.

The genes are TRBV4-1 and TRBJ2-5; TRBD1 matches 7 bases. This CDR3 comprises 16 residues. V gave up 3 bases and J gave up 1 base; unmatched junction bases: 8. In germline, CDR1 is MGHRA, CDR2 YSYEKL. The DNA of the CDR3 is TGCGCCAGCAGCCAGGCCCTTCAGGGGGTCCAAGAGACCCAGTACTTC. This encodes CASSQALQGVQETQYF.

This chain connects TRBV4-1 to TRBJ1-2, with 7 bases fitting TRBD1. The CDR3 has 14 residues. Germline CDR1 reads MGHRA; CDR2 reads YSYEKL. After removal of 3 bases from V and 6 bases from J, the junction contained 7 bases not matched to a gene. CDR3 in DNA: TGCGCCAGCAGCCAGACAGGGTTGGGAGATGGCTACACCTTC. This sequence encodes CASSQTGLGDGYTF.

The gene calls are TRBV10-2 and TRBJ2-2, with 10 bases identical to TRBD1. The CDR3 totals 16 residues. V shed 7 bases and J 4 bases; nucleotides not matched to a gene: 9. Germline V lookup: CDR1 WSHSY, CDR2 SAAADI. The CDR3 DNA is TGCGCCAGCAATGACCTGGGACAGGGGACCACCGGGGAGCTGTTTTTT. Translation gives CASNDLGQGTTGELFF.

This clone was counted once. The rearrangement links TRBV9 to TRBJ2-5, with 12 positions matching TRBD2. The germline V gene encodes CDR1 SGDLS and CDR2 YYNGEE. The CDR3 covers 20 residues. V lost 4 bases to trimming and J lost 4 bases; unmatched junction nucleotides: 20. DNA of the CDR3: TGTGCCAGCAGCCCCCCCCCGCCCGGGACTAGCGGGTGGTCTCCAGAGACCCAGTACTTC. As protein: CASSPPPPGTSGWSPETQYF.

The rearrangement uses TRBV5-5 and TRBJ2-6; D is perhaps TRBD1 (5 bases). From germline, CDR1 is SGHKS and CDR2 YYEKEE (reference sequence). This CDR3 is 17 amino acids long. The germline V and J ends were trimmed by 1 base and 0 bases, with 11 bases remaining between them. CDR3: CASSLSPRDSGANVLTF. CDR3 bases: TGTGCCAGCAGCTTGAGTCCCAGGGACTCTGGGGCCAACGTCCTGACTTTC.

The chain has TRBV11-3 and TRBJ2-1, with D uncertain. V lost 5 bases and J 5 bases, leaving 10 bases between the germline ends. There are 13 residues in the CDR3. From germline, CDR1 is SGHNT and CDR2 YENEEA. The CDR3 protein is CASSLNEDNEQFF. In nucleotides, the CDR3 is TGTGCCAGCAGCCTTAATGAGGACAATGAGCAGTTCTTC.

This chain connects TRBV3-1 (or the pseudogene TRBV3-2) to TRBJ1-4; D remains unclear. CDR3 length: 13 residues. V shed 4 bases and J shed 8 bases, with 11 bases lying between them. Germline CDR1 and CDR2: LGHDT and YNNKEL (reference sequence). CDR3 DNA sequence: TGTGCCAGCAGCCTAACTATGCGGGAAAAACTGTTTTTT. Its translation is CASSLTMREKLFF.